This T cell receptor beta chain derives from a study of cytomegalovirus exposure and HLA in healthy donors. Per germline, CDR1 MNHEY and CDR2 SVGAGI. With 0 bases clipped from V and 11 bases from J, the junction kept 4 bases outside the gene matches. The CDR3 runs to 13 residues. PCR employed 60 Vbeta and 13 Jbeta primers. Sequencing was performed with immunoSEQ multiplex PCR; in TCRdb, only in-frame clones are kept and a portion is missing. The sample includes under 200,000 clones, roughly 76% seen only once; the top ten take 1.9%. On this clone: Different DNA sequences within this sample yield the same CDR3.

The sequence was collected from a human donor in good health. Sequenced material: PBMCs. V usage is TRBV6-5 and J usage is TRBJ1-1, with 9 bases lining up with TRBD1. CDR3: CASSYSNGQGAFF. The CDR3 bases are TGTGCCAGCAGTTACTCGAACGGACAGGGGGCTTTCTTT.